This T cell receptor (beta chain) stems from a study of T cell responses to AZD1222 COVID-19 vaccine. Notes on the study in general: Increased Spike-specific TCR breadth and depth were observed after two AZD1222 doses. Clonal diversity was possibly underestimated; the donors were predominantly white British and more often female. Regions left unmutated in variants are reportedly the target of nearly half of spike-specific TCRs.

Here immunoSEQ multiplex PCR was the method, and the copy in TCRdb shows in-frame clones only, minus some. The table records some 150,000 clones, about nine tenths of them present only once. In regard to this clone: What it binds is unknown.

Germline CDR1 reads SEHNR; CDR2 reads FQNEAQ (reference sequence). CDR3 length: 14 residues. V was trimmed by 3 bases and J by 10 bases, leaving 17 bases between them. The gene calls are TRBV7-9 and TRBJ2-3; D is undetermined. Source: peripheral blood, taken on day 0 of AZD1222 vaccination. The source of this sequence is an adult in good health. This CDR3 is CASSLGLGIGPQYF. CDR3 in DNA: TGTGCCAGCAGCTTGGGGTTAGGGATAGGGCCGCAGTATTTT.